Listed here are 14 T cell receptor beta chains from one sample, sequenced in a study of cytomegalovirus exposure and HLA in healthy donors. Primers: 60 Vbeta forward and 13 Jbeta reverse. TCRdb's copy holds only in-frame clones and misses some; the assay was immunoSEQ multiplex PCR. Found here are about 140,000 clones, 70% to 85% of them singletons; the top ten hold less than 1.5%. The sequencing sample was made of PBMCs. These receptor sequences come from a man aged 25-45 years in good health and CMV-seropositive.

This chain joins TRBV2 and TRBJ2-3, with 8 bases that match TRBD2. Germline loops: CDR1 SNHLY, CDR2 FYNNEI. The CDR3 consists of 16 residues. Losses at the gene ends were 6 bases for V and 0 bases for J; bases not matched to a gene: 8. CDR3 DNA sequence: TGTGCCAGCAGGGGCAGACTAGCGCGAAGCACAGATACGCAGTATTTT. It specifies CASRGRLARSTDTQYF.

This clone was observed a handful of times. V is TRBV5-1 and J is TRBJ2-3; a possible D gene is TRBD2 (5 bases). The CDR3 totals 16 residues. V shed 0 bases and J shed 1 base, with 12 bases lying between them. Germline V lookup: CDR1 SGHRS, CDR2 YFSETQ. The CDR3 DNA is TGCGCCAGCAGCTTGGAGCACAGACTACGCACAGATACGCAGTATTTT. Translated: CASSLEHRLRTDTQYF.

J is TRBJ1-1 and V is TRBV7-8; D call uncertain. The CDR3 extends over 16 amino acids. Looked up from germline, CDR1 is SGHVS and CDR2 is FQNEAQ. V lost 1 base and J 3 bases, leaving 15 bases between the germline ends. CDR3 coding DNA: TGTGCCAGCAGCTTAGTGCAATATGTCACTGACACTGAAGCTTTCTTT. It encodes CASSLVQYVTDTEAFF.

V and J are TRBV5-4 and TRBJ1-4; 11 bases fit TRBD1. The J segment lost 4 bases and the V segment lost 3 bases, leaving 8 bases of the junction unmatched. The CDR3 is 17 amino acids. Germline V CDR1 and CDR2: SGHNT, YYREEE (reference sequence). CDR3 sequence (DNA): TGTGCCAGCAGCTCCCCGGGACAGGGGGGCCATAATGAAAAACTGTTTTTT. It codes for CASSSPGQGGHNEKLFF.

The CDR3 reads CATSRDSEGQPQHF. The CDR3 DNA reads TGTGCCACCAGCAGAGATTCCGAGGGTCAGCCCCAGCATTTT. V usage is TRBV15 and J usage is TRBJ1-5; no clear D. Germline assignment: CDR1 LNHNV and CDR2 YYDKDF (reference sequence). The CDR3 runs to 14 residues. Trimming shortened V by 0 bases and J by 6 bases, and 9 bases separated the two germline ends.

This rearrangement joins TRBV14 to TRBJ1-5, with 7 bases identical to TRBD1. The V segment lost 1 base and the J segment 3 bases; nucleotides outside the gene matches: 3. Germline V CDR1 and CDR2: SGHDN, FVKESK. This CDR3 has 15 amino acids. The CDR3 region is CASSQAGGPNQPQHF. The CDR3, as DNA: TGTGCCAGCAGCCAAGCAGGGGGTCCCAATCAGCCCCAGCATTTT.

The chain employs TRBV29-1 and TRBJ2-7, with TRBD1 identical over 8 bases. V gave up 4 bases and J gave up 5 bases; unmatched junction bases: 10. This CDR3 comprises 14 residues. Looked up from germline, CDR1 is SQVTM and CDR2 is ANQGSEA. CDR3 bases: TGCAGCGTTGTATCACGACAGGGGTTTCACGAGCAGTACTTC. This codes for CSVVSRQGFHEQYF.

The chain links TRBV5-4 to TRBJ2-6; 9 bases map to TRBD1. The CDR3 runs to 17 residues. V dropped 4 bases and J dropped 1; count of bases not matched to a gene: 6. Germline V gives CDR1 SGHNT, CDR2 YYREEE (reference sequence). The CDR3, as DNA: TGTGCCAGCAGCCGTCCCGGGACAGGGTCTGGGGCCAACGTCCTGACTTTC. Translating gives CASSRPGTGSGANVLTF.

V and J are TRBV27 and TRBJ1-2, with 8 bases lining up with TRBD1. Germline CDR1 and CDR2: MNHEY and SMNVEV (reference sequence). The CDR3 contains 13 residues. After removal of 6 bases from V and 2 bases from J, the junction contained 2 bases not matched to a gene. This CDR3 is CASSRDRNYGYTF. The CDR3 DNA follows: TGTGCCAGCAGCCGGGACAGGAACTATGGCTACACCTTC.

The chain carries TRBV6-5 and TRBJ1-2; 7 bases are a match to TRBD1. The V segment lost 6 bases and the J segment 4 bases; nucleotides outside the gene matches: 11. CDR1 is MNHEY, CDR2 SVGAGI, per germline. CDR3 length: 15 residues. The CDR3 DNA reads as TGTGCCAGCAGCACAGGGGTTGGAGTCAGCTATGGCTACACCTTC. Protein: CASSTGVGVSYGYTF.

This chain's CDR3 is CASSWASGSPTNNEQFF. Written as DNA, the CDR3 is TGCGCCAGCAGCTGGGCTAGCGGAAGCCCGACCAACAATGAGCAGTTCTTC. The rearrangement links TRBV5-1 to TRBJ2-1, with 7 nucleotides matching TRBD2. With 3 bases clipped from V and 5 bases from J, the junction kept 14 bases outside the gene matches. Per the germline V gene, CDR1 is SGHRS and CDR2 is YFSETQ. CDR3 length equals 17 residues.

The V and J genes are TRBV6-1 and TRBJ1-3; D is ambiguous. Per germline, CDR1 MNHNS and CDR2 SASEGT. Trimming removed 1 base at V and 8 bases at J, with 9 bases between. The CDR3 sequence is 13 residues long. The CDR3 DNA sequence: TGTGCCAGCAGTGAAGTCAAGCGGGACACCATATATTTT. The encoded protein is CASSEVKRDTIYF.

The DNA for the CDR3 is TGTGCCAGCAGCCAAGCGGTGAACACCGGGGAGCTGTTTTTT. Protein sequence: CASSQAVNTGELFF. The V call is TRBV7-9, the J call TRBJ2-2, with D maybe TRBD2 (5 bases). The V and J ends lost 5 bases and 1 base respectively, with 8 bases between them. Germline V gene lookup returns CDR1 SEHNR and CDR2 FQNEAQ (reference sequence). The CDR3 totals 14 residues.

J is TRBJ2-1 and V is TRBV19, with TRBD1 matching over 8 bases. This CDR3 has 15 amino acids. V was pared by 5 bases and J by 3 bases, with 6 bases of the junction left unmatched. Germline-derived CDR1 and CDR2 are LNHDA and SQIVND (reference sequence). The CDR3 nucleotides are TGTGCCAGTAGTCCTAGGACAGGGAACTACAATGAGCAGTTCTTC. This encodes CASSPRTGNYNEQFF.